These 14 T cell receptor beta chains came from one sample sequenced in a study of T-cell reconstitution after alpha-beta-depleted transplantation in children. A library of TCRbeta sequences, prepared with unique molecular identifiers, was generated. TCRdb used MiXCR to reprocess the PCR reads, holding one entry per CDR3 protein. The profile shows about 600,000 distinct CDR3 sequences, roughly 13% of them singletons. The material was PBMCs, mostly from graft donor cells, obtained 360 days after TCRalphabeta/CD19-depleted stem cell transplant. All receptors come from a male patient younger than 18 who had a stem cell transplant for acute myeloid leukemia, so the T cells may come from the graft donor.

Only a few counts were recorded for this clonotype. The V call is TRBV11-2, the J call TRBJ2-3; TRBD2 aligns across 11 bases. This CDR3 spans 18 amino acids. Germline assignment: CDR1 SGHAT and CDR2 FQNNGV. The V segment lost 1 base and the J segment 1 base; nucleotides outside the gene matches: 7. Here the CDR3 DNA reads TGTGCCAGCAGCTTAGTTTTGGCTAGCGGGAGGCGCACAGATACGCAGTATTTT. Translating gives CASSLVLASGRRTDTQYF.

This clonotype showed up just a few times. CDR3 bases: TGTGCCAGCAGAGCGCCCACGGACCAAGGGGGTCTCCACCAAGAGACCCAGTACTTC. Its protein is CASRAPTDQGGLHQETQYF. The rearrangement links TRBV12-3 or TRBV12-4 to TRBJ2-5, with a tentative D call TRBD1 (6 bases). V was pared by 6 bases and J by 0 bases, with 26 bases between. The CDR3 totals 19 residues.

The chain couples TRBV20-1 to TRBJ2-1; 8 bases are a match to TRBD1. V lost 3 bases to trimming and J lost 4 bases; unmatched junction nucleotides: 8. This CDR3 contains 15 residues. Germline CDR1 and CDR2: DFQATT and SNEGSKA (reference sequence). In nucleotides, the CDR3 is TGCAGTGCTAGTTGGGACAGGCGGTTGTACAATGAGCAGTTCTTC. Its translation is CSASWDRRLYNEQFF.

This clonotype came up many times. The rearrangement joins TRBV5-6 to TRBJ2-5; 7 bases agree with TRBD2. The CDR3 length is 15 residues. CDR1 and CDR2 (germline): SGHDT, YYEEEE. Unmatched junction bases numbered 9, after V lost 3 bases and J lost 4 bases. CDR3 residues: CASSWGGLNRETQYF. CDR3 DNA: TGTGCCAGCAGCTGGGGGGGACTAAACAGAGAGACCCAGTACTTC.

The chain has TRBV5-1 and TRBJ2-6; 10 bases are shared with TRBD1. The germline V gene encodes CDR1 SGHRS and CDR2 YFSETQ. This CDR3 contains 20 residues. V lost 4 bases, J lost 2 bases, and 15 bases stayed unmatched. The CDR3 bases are TGCGCCAGCAGCACACGACAGGGGGCGCAAAATCAGGCTGGGGCCAACGTCCTGACTTTC. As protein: CASSTRQGAQNQAGANVLTF.

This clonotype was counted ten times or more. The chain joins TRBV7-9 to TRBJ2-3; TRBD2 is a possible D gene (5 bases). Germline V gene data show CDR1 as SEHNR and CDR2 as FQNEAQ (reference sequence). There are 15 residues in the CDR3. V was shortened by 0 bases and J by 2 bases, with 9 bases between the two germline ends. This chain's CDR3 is CASSLAGASTDTQYF. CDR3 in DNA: TGTGCCAGCAGCTTAGCGGGAGCGTCCACAGATACGCAGTATTTT.

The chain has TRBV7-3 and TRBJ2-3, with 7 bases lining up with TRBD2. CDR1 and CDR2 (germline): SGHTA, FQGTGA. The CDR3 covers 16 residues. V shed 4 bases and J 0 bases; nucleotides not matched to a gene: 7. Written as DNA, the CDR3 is TGTGCCAGCAGCTCAAGAGCGGGAAGCAGCACAGATACGCAGTATTTT. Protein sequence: CASSSRAGSSTDTQYF.

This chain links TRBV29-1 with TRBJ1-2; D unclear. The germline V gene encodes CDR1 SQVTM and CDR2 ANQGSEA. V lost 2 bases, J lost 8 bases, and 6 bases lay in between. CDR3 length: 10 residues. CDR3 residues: CSVESEGYTF. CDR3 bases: TGCAGCGTTGAAAGTGAAGGCTACACCTTC.

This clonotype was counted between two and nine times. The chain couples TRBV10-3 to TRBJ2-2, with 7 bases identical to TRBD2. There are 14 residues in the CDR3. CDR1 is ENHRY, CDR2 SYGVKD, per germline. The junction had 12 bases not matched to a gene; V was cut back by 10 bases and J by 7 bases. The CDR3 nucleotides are TGTGCCACCCAAAGGCGGGGGAGTAACGGGGAGCTGTTTTTT. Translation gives CATQRRGSNGELFF.

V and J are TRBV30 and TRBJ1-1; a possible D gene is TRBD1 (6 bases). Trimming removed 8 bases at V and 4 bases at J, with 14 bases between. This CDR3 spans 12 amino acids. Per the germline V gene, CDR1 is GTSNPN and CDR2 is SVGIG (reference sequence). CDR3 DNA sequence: TGTGCCCACCAAGGGGGAATCACTGAAGCTTTCTTT. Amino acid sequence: CAHQGGITEAFF.

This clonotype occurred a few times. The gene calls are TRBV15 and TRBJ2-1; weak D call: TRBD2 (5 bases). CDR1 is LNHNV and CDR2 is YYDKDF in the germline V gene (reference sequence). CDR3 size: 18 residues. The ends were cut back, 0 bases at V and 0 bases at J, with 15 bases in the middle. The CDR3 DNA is TGTGCCACCAGCAGAGACATTTCTAGCTTAAGCTCCTACAATGAGCAGTTCTTC. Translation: CATSRDISSLSSYNEQFF.

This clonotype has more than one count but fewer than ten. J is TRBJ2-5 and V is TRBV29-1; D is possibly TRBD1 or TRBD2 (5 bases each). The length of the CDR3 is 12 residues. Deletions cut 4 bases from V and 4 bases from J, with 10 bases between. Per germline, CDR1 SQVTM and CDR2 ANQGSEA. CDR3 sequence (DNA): TGCAGCGTTGTTTGGGACCTAGAGACCCAGTACTTC. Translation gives CSVVWDLETQYF.

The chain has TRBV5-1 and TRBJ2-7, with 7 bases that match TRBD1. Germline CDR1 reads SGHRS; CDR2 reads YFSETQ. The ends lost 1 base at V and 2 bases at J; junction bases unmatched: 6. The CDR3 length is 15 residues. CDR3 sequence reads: CASSLSTGAPYEQYF. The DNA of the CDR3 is TGCGCCAGCAGCTTGAGTACAGGGGCTCCCTACGAGCAGTACTTC.

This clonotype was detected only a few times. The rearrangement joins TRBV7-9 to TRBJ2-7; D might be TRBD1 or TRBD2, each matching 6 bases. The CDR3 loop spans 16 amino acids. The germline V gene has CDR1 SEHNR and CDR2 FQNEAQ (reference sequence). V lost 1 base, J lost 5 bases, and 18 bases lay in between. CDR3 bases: TGTGCCAGCAGCTTAGAAGGGGGGACGCCTCTTAACGAGCAGTACTTC. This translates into CASSLEGGTPLNEQYF.